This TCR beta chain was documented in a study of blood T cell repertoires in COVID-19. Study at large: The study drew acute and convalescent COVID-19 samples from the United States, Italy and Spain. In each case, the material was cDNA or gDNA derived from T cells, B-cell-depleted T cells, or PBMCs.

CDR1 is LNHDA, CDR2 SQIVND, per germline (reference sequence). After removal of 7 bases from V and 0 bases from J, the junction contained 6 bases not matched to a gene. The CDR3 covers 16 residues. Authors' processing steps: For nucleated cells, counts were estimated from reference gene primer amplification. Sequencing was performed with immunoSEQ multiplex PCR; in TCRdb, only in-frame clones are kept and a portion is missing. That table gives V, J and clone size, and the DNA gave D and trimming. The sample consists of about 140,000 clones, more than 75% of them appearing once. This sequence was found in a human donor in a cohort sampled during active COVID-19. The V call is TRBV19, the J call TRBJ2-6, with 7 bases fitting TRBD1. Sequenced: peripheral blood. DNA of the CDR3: TGTGCCAGTACCCAGGGGGTTTTCTCTGGGGCCAACGTCCTGACTTTC. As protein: CASTQGVFSGANVLTF.